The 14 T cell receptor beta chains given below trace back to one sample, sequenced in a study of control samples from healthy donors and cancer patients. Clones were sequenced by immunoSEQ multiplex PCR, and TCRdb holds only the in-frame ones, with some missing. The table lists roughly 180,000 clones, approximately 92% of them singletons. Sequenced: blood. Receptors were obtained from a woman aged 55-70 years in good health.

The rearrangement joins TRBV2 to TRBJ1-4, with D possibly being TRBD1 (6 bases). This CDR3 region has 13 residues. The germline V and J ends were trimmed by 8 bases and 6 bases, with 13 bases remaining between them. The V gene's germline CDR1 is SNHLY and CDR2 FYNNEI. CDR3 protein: CASRGQGYEKLFF. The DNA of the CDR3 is TGTGCCAGCCGGGGGCAGGGATATGAAAAACTGTTTTTT.

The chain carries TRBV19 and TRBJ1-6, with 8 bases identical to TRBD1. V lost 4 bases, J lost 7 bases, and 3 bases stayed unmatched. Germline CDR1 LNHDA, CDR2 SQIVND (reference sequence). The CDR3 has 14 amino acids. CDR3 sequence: CASSNGDRNSPLHF. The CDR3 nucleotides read TGTGCCAGTAGTAATGGGGACAGGAATTCACCCCTCCACTTT.

CDR3 sequence (DNA): TGTGCCAGTGAGGACAGCCGAGAGACCCAGTACTTC. Amino acids: CASEDSRETQYF. The chain has TRBV6-5 and TRBJ2-5; D may be TRBD1 (6 bases). Germline CDR1 and CDR2: MNHEY and SVGAGI. V shed 9 bases and J shed 4 bases, with 12 bases lying between them. The CDR3 consists of 12 residues.

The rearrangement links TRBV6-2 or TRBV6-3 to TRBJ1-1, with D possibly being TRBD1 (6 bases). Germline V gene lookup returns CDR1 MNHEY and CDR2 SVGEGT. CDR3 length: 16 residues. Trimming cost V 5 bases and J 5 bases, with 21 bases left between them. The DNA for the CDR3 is TGTGCCAGCAGTGACCCGGCCAGGGGCGATGAGACTGAAGCTTTCTTT. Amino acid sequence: CASSDPARGDETEAFF.

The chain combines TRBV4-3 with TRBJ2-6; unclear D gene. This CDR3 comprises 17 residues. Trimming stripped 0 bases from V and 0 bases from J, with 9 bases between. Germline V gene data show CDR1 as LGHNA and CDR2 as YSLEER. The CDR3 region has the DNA TGCGCCAGCAGCCAAGACGCCAGCCTCTCTGGGGCCAACGTCCTGACTTTC. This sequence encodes CASSQDASLSGANVLTF.

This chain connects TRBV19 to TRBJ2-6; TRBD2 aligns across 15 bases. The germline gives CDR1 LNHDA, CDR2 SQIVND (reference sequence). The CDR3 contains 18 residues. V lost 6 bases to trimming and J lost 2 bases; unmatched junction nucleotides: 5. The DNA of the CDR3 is TGTGCCAGTAGCCCCCGGACTAGCGGGGGGGCTGGGGCCAACGTCCTGACTTTC. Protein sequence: CASSPRTSGGAGANVLTF.

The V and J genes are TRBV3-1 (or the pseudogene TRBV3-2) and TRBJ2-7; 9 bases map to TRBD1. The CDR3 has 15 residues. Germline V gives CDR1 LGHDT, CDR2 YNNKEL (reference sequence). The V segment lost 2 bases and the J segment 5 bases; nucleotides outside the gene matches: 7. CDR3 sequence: CASSQPQGALDEQYF. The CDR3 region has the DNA TGTGCCAGCAGCCAACCACAGGGGGCGCTTGACGAGCAGTACTTC.

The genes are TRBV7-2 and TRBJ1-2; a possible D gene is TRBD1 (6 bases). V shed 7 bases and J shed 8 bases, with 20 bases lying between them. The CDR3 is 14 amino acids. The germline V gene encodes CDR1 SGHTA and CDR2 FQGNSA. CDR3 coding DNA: TGTGCCAGCACCCGGGGAGGGGGGGCAAAAGGCTACACCTTC. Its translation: CASTRGGGAKGYTF. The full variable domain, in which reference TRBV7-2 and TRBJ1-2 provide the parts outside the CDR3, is GAGVSQSPSNKVTEKGKDVELRCDPISGHTALYWYRQSLGQGLEFLIYFQGNSAPDKSGLPSDRFSAERTGGSVSTLTIQRTQQEDSAVYLCASTRGGGAKGYTFGSGTRLTVV.

This CDR3 is CASSYSATKVAFF. In DNA, the CDR3 is TGTGCCAGCAGTTACTCGGCGACAAAAGTGGCTTTCTTT. The rearrangement links TRBV6-5 to TRBJ1-1; D remains ambiguous. The V gene lost 0 bases and the J gene lost 11 bases, with 13 bases spanning the gap. The CDR3 is 13 residues long. Germline CDR1 is MNHEY and CDR2 is SVGAGI.

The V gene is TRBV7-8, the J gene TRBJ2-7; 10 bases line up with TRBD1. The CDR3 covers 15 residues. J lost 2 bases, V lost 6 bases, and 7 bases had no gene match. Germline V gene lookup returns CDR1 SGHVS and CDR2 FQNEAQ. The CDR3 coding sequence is TGTGCCAGCAGAACCCCCGGGACAGGGGCCTACGAGCAGTACTTC. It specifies CASRTPGTGAYEQYF.

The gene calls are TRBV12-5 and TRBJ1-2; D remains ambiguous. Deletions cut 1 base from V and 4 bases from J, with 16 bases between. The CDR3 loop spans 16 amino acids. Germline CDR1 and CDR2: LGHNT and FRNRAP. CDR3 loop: CASGLARTYRIYGYTF. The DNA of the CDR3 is TGTGCTAGTGGTTTGGCTAGGACGTATCGCATCTATGGCTACACCTTC.

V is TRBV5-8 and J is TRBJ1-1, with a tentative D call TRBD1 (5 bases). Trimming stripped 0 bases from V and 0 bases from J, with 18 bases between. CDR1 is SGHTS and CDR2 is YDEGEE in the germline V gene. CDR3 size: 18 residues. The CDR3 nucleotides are TGTGCCAGCAGCTTGGGGTTCGGGGCAACGGCTTTGAACACTGAAGCTTTCTTT. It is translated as CASSLGFGATALNTEAFF. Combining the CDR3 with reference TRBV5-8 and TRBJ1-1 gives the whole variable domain EAGVTQSPTHLIKTRGQQATLRCSPISGHTSVYWYQQALGLGLQFLLWYDEGEERNRGNFPPRFSGRQFPNYSSELNVNALELEDSALYLCASSLGFGATALNTEAFFGQGTRLTVV.

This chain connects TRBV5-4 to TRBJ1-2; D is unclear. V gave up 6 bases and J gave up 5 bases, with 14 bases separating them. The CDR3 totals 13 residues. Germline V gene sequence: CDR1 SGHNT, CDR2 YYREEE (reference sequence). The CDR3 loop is CASNPQEGYGYTF. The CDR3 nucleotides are TGTGCCAGCAACCCCCAGGAAGGGTATGGCTACACCTTC.

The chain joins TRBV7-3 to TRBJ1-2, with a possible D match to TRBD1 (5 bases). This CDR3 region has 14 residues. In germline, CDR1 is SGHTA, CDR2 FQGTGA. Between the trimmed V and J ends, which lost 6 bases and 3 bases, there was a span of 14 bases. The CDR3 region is CASRRGSGDYGYTF. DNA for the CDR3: TGTGCCAGCAGACGGGGTTCGGGGGACTATGGCTACACCTTC.